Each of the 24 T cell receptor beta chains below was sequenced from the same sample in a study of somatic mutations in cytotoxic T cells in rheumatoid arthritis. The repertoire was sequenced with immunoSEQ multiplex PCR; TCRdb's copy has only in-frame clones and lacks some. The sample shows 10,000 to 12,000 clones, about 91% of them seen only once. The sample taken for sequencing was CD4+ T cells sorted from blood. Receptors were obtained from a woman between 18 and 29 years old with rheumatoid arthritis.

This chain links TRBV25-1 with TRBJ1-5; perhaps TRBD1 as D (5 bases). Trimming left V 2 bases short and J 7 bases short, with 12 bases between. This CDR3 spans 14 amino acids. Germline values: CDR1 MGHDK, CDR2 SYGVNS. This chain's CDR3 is CASSEAGQTQPQHF. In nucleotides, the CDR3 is TGTGCCAGCAGTGAAGCGGGGCAGACCCAGCCCCAGCATTTT.

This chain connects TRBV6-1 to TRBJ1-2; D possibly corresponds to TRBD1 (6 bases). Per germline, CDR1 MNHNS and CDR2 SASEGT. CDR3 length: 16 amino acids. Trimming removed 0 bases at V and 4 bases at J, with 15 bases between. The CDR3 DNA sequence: TGTGCCAGCAGTGAAGCCAGCAGGGGCGGCTTCTATGGCTACACCTTC. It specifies CASSEASRGGFYGYTF.

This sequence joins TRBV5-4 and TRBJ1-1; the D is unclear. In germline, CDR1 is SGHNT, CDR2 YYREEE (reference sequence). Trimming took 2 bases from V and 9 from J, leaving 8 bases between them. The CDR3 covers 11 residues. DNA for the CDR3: TGTGCCAGCAGCTTTAATACACAAGCTTTCTTT. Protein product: CASSFNTQAFF.

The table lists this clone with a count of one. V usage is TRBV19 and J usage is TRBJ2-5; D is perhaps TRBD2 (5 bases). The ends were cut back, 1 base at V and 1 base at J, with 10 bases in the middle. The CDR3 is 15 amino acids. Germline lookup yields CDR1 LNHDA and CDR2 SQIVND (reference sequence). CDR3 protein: CASSIGGRTQETQYF. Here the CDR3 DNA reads TGTGCCAGTAGTATAGGAGGGAGAACCCAAGAGACCCAGTACTTC.

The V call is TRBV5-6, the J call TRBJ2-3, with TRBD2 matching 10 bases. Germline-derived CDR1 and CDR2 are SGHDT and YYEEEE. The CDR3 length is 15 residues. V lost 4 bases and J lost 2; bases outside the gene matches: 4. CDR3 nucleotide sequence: TGTGCCAGCAGCACACTAGCGGGATTCACAGATACGCAGTATTTT. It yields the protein CASSTLAGFTDTQYF.

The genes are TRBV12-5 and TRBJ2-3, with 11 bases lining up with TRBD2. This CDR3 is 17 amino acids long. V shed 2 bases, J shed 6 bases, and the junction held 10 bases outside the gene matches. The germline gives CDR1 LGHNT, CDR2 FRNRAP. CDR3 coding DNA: TGTGCTAGTGGTTTGCAGCGTAGCGGGAGGGCTTTTGATACGCAGTATTTT. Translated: CASGLQRSGRAFDTQYF.

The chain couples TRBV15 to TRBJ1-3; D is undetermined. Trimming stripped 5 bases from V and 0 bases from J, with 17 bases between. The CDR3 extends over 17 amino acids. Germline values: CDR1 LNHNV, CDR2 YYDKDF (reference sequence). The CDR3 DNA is TGTGCCACCAGCCCGACTTTTTTTAGGAGCTCTGGAAACACCATATATTTT. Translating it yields CATSPTFFRSSGNTIYF.

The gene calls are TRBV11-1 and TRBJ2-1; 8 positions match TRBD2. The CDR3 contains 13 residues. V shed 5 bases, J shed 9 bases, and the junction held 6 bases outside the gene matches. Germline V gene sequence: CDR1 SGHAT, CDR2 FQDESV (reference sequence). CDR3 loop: CASSPGGGSEQFF. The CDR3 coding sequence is TGTGCCAGCAGCCCGGGCGGGGGGAGTGAGCAGTTCTTC.

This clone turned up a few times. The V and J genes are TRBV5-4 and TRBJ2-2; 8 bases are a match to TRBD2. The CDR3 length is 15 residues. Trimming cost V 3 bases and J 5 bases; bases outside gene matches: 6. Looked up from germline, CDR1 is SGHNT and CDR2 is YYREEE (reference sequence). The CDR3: CASSSGGRRTGELFF. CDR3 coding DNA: TGTGCCAGCAGCTCTGGCGGGAGGCGAACCGGGGAGCTGTTTTTT.

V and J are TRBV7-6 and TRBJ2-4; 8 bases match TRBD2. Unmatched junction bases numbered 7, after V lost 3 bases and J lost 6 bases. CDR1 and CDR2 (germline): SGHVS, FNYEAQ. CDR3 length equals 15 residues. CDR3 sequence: CASSLGAGGGNIQYF. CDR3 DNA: TGTGCCAGCAGCTTGGGGGCGGGAGGAGGAAACATTCAGTACTTC.

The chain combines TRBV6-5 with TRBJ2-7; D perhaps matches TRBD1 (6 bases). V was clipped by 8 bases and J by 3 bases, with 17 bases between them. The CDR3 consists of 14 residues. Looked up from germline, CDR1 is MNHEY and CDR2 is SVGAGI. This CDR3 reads CASLYRAAVYEQYF. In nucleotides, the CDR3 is TGTGCCAGCCTATACAGGGCCGCAGTCTACGAGCAGTACTTC.

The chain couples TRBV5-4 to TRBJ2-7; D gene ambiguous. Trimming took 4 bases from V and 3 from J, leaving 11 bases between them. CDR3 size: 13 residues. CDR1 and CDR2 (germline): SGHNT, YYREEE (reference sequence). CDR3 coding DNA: TGTGCCAGCAGCGACCCCAGGATCTACGAGCAGTACTTC. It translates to CASSDPRIYEQYF.

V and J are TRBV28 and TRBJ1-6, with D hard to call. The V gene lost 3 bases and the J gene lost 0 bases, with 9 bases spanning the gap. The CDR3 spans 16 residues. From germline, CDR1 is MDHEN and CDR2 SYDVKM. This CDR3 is CASSLAGSSYNSPLHF. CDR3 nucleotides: TGTGCCAGCAGTTTGGCGGGGAGCTCCTATAATTCACCCCTCCACTTT.

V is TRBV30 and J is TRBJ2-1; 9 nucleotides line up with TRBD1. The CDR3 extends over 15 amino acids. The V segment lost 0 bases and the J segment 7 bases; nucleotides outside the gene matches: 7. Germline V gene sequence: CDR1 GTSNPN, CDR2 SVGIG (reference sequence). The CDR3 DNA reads TGTGCCTGGAGTGTACCCGGGACAGGGAGGAATGAGCAGTTCTTC. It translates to CAWSVPGTGRNEQFF.

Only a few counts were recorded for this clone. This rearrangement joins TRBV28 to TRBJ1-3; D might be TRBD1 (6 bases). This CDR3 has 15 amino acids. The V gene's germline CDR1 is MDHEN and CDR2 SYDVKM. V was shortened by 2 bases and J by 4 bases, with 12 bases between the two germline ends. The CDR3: CASSLLQGLGNTIYF. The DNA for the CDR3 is TGTGCCAGCAGTTTACTTCAGGGGCTGGGAAACACCATATATTTT.

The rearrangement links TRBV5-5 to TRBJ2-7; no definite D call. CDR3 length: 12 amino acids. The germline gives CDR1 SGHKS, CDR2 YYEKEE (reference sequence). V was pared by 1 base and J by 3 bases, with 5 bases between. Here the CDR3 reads CASSLSLYEQYF. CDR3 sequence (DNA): TGTGCCAGCAGCTTGTCTCTCTACGAGCAGTACTTC.

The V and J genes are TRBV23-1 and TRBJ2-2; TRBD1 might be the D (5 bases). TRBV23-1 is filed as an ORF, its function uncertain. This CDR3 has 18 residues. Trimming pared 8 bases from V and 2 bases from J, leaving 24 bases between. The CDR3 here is CASPQGPKVAGNTGELFF. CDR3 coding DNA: TGCGCCAGCCCCCAGGGCCCAAAGGTGGCAGGAAACACCGGGGAGCTGTTTTTT.

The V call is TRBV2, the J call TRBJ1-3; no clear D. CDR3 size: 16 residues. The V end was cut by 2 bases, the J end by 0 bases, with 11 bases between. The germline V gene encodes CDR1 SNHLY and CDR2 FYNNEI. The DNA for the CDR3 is TGTGCCAGCAGTGAATCCGGTAAAAGCTCTGGAAACACCATATATTTT. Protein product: CASSESGKSSGNTIYF.

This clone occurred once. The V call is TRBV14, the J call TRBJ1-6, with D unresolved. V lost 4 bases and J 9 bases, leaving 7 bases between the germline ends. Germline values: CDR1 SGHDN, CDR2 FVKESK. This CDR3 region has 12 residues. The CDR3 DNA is TGTGCCAGCAGCCGAGCCCCTTCACCCCTCCACTTT. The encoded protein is CASSRAPSPLHF.

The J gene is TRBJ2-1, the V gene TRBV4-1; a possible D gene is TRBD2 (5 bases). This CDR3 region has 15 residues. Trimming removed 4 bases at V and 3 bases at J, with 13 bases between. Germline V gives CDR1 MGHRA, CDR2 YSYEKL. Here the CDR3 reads CASSPLGVLYNEQFF. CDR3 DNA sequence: TGCGCCAGCAGCCCGTTGGGAGTGCTCTACAATGAGCAGTTCTTC.

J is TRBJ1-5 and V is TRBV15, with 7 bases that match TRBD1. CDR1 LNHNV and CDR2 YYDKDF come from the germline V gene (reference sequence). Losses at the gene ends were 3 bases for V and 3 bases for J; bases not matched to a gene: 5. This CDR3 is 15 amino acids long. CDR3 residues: CATSSLGQHNQPQHF. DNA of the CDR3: TGTGCCACCAGCAGTCTGGGACAGCACAATCAGCCCCAGCATTTT. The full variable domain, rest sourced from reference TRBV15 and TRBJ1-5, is DAMVIQNPRYQVTQFGKPVTLSCSQTLNHNVMYWYQQKSSQAPKLLFHYYDKDFNNEADTPDNFQSRRPNTSFCFLDIRSPGLGDTAMYLCATSSLGQHNQPQHFGDGTRLSIL.

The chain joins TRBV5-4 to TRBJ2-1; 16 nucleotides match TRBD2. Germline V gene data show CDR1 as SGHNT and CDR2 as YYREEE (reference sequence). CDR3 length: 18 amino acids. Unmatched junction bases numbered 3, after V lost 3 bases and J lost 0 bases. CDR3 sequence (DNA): TGTGCCAGCAGCTCCGGGACTAGCGGGGGGGGCTCCTACAATGAGCAGTTCTTC. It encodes CASSSGTSGGGSYNEQFF.

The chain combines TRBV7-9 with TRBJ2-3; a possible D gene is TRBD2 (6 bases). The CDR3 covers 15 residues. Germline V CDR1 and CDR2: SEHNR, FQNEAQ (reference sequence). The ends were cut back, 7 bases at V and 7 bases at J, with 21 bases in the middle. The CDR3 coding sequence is TGTGCCAGCACCCCCGTCGGGACTGCCCCCTATACGCAGTATTTT. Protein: CASTPVGTAPYTQYF.

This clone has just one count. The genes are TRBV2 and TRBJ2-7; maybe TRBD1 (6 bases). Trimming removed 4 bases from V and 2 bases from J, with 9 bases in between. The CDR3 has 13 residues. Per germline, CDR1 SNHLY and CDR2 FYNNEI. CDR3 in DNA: TGTGCCAGCAGTGCGACAGGCACCTACGAGCAGTACTTC. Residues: CASSATGTYEQYF.